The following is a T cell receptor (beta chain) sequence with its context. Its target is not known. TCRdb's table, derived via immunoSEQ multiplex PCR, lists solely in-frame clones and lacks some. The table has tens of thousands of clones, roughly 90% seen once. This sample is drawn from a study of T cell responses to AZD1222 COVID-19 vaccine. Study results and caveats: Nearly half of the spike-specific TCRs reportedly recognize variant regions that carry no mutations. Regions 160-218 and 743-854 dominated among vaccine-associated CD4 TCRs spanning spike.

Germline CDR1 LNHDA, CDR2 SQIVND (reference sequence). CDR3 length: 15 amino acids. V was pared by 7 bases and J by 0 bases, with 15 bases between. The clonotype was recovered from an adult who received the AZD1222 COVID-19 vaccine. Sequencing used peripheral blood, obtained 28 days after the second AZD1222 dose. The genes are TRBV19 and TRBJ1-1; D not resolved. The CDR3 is CASKFTEGLNTEAFF. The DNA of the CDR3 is TGTGCCAGTAAATTTACAGAAGGATTGAACACTGAAGCTTTCTTT.